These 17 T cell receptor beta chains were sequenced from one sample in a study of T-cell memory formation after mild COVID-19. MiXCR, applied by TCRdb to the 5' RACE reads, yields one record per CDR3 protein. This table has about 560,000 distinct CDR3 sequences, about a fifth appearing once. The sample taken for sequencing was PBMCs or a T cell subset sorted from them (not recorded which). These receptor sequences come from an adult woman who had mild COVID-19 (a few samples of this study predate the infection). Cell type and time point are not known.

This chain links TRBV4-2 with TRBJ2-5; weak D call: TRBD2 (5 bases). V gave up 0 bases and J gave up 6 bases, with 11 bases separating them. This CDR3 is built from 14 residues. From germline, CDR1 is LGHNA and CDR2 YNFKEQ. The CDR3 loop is CASSQDSRGQTQYF. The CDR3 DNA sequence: TGTGCCAGCAGCCAAGACTCACGAGGGCAGACCCAGTACTTC.

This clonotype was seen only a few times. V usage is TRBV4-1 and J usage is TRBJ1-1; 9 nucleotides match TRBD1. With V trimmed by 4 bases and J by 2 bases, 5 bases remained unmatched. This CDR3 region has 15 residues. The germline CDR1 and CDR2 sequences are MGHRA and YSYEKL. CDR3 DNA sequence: TGCGCCAGCAGCCCAAGGACAGGGGTCAACACTGAAGCTTTCTTT. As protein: CASSPRTGVNTEAFF.

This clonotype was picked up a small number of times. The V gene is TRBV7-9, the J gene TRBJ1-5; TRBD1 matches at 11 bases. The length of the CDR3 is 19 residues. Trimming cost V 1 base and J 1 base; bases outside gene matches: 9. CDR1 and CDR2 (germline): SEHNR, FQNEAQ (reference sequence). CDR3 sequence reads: CASSLGTGTGGISNQPQHF. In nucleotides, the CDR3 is TGTGCCAGCAGCTTAGGTACCGGGACAGGGGGGATCAGCAATCAGCCCCAGCATTTT.

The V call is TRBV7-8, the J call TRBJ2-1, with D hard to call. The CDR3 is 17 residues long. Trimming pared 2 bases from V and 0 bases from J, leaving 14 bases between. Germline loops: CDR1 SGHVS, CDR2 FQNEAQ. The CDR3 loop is CASSLMSSLSSYNEQFF. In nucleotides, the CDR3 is TGTGCCAGCAGCTTAATGAGCAGTTTGAGCTCCTACAATGAGCAGTTCTTC.

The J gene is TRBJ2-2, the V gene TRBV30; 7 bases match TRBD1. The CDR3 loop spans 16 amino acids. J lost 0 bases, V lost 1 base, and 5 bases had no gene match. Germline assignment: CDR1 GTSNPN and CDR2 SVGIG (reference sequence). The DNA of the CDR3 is TGTGCCTGGAGTGCCTACAGGGGATCGAACACCGGGGAGCTGTTTTTT. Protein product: CAWSAYRGSNTGELFF.

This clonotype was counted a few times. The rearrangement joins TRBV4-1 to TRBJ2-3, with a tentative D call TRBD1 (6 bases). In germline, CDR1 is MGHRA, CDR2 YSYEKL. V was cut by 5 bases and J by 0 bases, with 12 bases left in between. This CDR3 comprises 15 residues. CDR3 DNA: TGCGCCAGCAGCGTGTGGGGGCGTAGCACAGATACGCAGTATTTT. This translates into CASSVWGRSTDTQYF.

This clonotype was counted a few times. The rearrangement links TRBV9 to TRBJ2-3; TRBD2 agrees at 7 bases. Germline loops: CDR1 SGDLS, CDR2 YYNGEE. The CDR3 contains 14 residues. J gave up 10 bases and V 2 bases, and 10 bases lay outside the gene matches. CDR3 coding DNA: TGTGCCAGCAGCGTTGGGAGCGGGGATAAATCGCAGTATTTT. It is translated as CASSVGSGDKSQYF.

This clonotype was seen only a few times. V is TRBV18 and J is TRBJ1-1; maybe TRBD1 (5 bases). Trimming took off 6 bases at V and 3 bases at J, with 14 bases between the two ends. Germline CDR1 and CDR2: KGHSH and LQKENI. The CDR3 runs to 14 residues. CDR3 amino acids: CASSTQGRDTEAFF. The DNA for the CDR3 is TGTGCCAGCTCCACTCAGGGTAGGGACACTGAAGCTTTCTTT.

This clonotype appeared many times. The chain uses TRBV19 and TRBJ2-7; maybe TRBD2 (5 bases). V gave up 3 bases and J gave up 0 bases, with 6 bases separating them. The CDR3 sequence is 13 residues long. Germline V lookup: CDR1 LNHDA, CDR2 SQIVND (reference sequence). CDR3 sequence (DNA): TGTGCCAGTAGTATTGGGAGCTCCTACGAGCAGTACTTC. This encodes CASSIGSSYEQYF. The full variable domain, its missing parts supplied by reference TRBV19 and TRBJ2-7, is DGGITQSPKYLFRKEGQNVTLSCEQNLNHDAMYWYRQDPGQGLRLIYYSQIVNDFQKGDIAEGYSVSREKKESFPLTVTSAQKNPTAFYLCASSIGSSYEQYFGPGTRLTVT.

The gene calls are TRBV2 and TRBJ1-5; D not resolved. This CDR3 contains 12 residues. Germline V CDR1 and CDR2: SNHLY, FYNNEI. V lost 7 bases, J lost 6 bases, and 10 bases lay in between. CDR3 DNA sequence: TGTGCCAGCATGGGAGATAGTCAGCCCCAGCATTTT. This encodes CASMGDSQPQHF.

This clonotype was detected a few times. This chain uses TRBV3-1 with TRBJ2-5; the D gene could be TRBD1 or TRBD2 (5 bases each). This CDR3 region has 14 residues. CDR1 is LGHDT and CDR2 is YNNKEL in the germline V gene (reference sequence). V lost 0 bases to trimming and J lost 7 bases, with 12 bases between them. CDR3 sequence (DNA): TGTGCCAGCAGCCAAGAGGGGGTAAGAGGGACCCAGTACTTC. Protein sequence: CASSQEGVRGTQYF.

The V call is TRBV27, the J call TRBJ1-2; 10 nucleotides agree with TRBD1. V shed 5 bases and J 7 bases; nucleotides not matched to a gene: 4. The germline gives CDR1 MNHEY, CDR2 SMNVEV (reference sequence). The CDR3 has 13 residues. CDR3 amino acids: CASSPGQGLGYTF. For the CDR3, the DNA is TGTGCCAGCAGTCCGGGACAGGGGCTTGGCTACACCTTC.

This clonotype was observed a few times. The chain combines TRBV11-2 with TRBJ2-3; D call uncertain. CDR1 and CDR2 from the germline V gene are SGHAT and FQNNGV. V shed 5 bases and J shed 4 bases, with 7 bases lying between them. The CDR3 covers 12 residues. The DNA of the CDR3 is TGTGCCAGCAGCCGCAATGCAGATACGCAGTATTTT. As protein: CASSRNADTQYF.

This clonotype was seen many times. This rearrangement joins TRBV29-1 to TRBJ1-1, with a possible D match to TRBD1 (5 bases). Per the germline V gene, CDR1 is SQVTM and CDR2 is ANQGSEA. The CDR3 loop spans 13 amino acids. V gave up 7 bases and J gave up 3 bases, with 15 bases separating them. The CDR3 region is CSGGQGGDTEAFF. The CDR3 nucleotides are TGCAGCGGTGGCCAGGGTGGGGACACTGAAGCTTTCTTT.

Here the CDR3 DNA reads TGTGCCAGCAGCTCGGGGGGGCATACCGGGGAGCTGTTTTTT. Protein sequence: CASSSGGHTGELFF. The chain has TRBV7-6 and TRBJ2-2; TRBD2 agrees at 8 bases. The CDR3 is 14 amino acids. The V and J ends lost 4 bases and 5 bases, in that order; junction bases with no gene match: 3. CDR1 and CDR2 from the germline V gene are SGHVS and FNYEAQ. Complete variable domain (other parts from reference TRBV7-6 and TRBJ2-2): GAGVSQSPRYKVTKRGQDVALRCDPISGHVSLYWYRQALGQGPEFLTYFNYEAQQDKSGLPNDRFSAERPEGSISTLTIQRTEQRDSAMYRCASSSGGHTGELFFGEGSRLTVL.

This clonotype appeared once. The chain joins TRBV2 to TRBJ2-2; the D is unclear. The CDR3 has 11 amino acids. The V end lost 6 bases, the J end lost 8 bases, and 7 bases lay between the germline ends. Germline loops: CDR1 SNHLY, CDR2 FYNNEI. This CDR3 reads CASRYGGELFF. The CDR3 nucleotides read TGTGCCAGCAGATACGGGGGGGAGCTGTTTTTT. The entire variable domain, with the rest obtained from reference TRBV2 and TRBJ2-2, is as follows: EPEVTQTPSHQVTQMGQEVILRCVPISNHLYFYWYRQILGQKVEFLVSFYNNEISEKSEIFDDQFSVERPDGSNFTLKIRSTKLEDSAMYFCASRYGGELFFGEGSRLTVL.

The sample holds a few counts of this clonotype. For the CDR3, the DNA is TGTGCCAGCAGACCGAGGACTGGGGATACGCAGTATTTT. Translated: CASRPRTGDTQYF. This chain connects TRBV6-6 to TRBJ2-3; maybe TRBD2 (5 bases). Trimming shortened V by 6 bases and J by 6 bases, and 13 bases separated the two germline ends. The CDR3 is made up of 13 amino acids. Per the germline V gene, CDR1 is MNHNY and CDR2 is SVGAGI (reference sequence).